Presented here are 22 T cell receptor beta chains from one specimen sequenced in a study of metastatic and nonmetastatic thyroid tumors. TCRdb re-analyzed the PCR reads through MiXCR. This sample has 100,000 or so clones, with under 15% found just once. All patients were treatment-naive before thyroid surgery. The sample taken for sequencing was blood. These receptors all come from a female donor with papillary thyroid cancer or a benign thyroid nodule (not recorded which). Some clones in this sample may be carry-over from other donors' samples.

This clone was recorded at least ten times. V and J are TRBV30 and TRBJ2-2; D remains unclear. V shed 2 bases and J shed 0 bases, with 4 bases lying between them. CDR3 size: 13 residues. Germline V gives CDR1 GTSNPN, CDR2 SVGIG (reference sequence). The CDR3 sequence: CAWSLANTGELFF. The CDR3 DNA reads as TGTGCCTGGAGTCTGGCGAACACCGGGGAGCTGTTTTTT.

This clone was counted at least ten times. Written as DNA, the CDR3 is TGTGCCAGCAGCGTAGAACCCGGCGGCTACGAGCAGTACTTC. Residues: CASSVEPGGYEQYF. V usage is TRBV9 and J usage is TRBJ2-7; no reliable D call. CDR3 size: 14 residues. Germline assignment: CDR1 SGDLS and CDR2 YYNGEE. V shed 0 bases and J shed 3 bases, with 10 bases lying between them. The entire variable domain, with the rest obtained from reference TRBV9 and TRBJ2-7, is as follows: DSGVTQTPKHLITATGQRVTLRCSPRSGDLSVYWYQQSLDQGLQFLIQYYNGEERAKGNILERFSAQQFPDLHSELNLSSLELGDSALYFCASSVEPGGYEQYFGPGTRLTVT.

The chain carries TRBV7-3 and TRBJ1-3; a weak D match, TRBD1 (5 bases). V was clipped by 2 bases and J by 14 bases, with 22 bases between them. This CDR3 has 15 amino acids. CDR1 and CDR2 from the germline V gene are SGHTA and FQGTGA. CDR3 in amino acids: CASSLEAGNGNTVYF. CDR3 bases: TGTGCCAGCAGCTTAGAGGCAGGGAATGGAAACACAGTATATTTT.

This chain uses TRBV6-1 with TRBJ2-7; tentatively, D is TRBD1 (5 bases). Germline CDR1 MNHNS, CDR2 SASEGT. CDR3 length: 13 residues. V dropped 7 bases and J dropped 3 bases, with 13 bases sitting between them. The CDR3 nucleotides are TGTGCCAGCACGCGTGACAGTCTCTACGAGCAGTACTTC. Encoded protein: CASTRDSLYEQYF.

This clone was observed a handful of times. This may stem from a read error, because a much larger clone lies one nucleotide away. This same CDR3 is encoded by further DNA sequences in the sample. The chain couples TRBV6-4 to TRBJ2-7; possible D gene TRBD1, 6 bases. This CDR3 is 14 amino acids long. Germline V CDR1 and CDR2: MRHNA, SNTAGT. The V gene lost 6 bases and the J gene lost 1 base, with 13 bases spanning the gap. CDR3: CASSEPTGSYEQYF. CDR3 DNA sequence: TGTGCCAGCAGCGAACCGACAGGATCCTACGAGCAGTACTTC.

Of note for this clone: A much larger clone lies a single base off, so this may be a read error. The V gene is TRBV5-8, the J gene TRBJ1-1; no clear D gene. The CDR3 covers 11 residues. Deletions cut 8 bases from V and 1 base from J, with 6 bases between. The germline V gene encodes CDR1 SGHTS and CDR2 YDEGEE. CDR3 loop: CASSWNTEAFF. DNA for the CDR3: TGTGCCAGTTCGTGGAACACTGAAGCTTTCTTT.

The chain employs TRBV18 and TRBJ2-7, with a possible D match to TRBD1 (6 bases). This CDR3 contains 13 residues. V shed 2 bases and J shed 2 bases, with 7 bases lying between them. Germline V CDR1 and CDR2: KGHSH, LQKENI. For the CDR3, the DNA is TGTGCCAGCTCACCAGGACAGACCTACGAGCAGTACTTC. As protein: CASSPGQTYEQYF.

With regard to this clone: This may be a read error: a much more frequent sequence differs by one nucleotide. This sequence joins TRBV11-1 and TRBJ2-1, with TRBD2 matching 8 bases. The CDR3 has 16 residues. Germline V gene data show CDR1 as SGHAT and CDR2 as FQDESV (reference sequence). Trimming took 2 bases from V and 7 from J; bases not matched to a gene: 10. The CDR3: CASSLLQRPGGNEQFF. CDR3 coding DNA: TGTGCCAGCAGCTTACTCCAGCGACCGGGAGGGAATGAGCAGTTCTTC. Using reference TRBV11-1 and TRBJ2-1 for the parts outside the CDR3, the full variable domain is EAEVAQSPRYKITEKSQAVAFWCDPISGHATLYWYRQILGQGPELLVQFQDESVVDDSQLPKDRFSAERLKGVDSTLKIQPAELGDSAMYLCASSLLQRPGGNEQFFGPGTRLTVL.

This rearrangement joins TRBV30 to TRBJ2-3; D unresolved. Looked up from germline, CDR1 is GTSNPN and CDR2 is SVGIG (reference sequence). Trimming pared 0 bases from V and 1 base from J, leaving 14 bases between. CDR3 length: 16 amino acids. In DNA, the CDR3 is TGTGCCTGGAGTGTAGAGAGTCTCCCGGGCACAGATACGCAGTATTTT. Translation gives CAWSVESLPGTDTQYF.

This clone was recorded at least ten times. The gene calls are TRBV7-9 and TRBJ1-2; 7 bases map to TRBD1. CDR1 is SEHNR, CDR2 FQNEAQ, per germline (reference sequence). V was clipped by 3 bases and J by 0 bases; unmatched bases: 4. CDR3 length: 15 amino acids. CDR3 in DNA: TGTGCCAGCAGCTTCACGGGACAGCCTAACTATGGCTACACCTTC. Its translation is CASSFTGQPNYGYTF.

This CDR3 reads CASSSPRLAGGRTQYF. CDR3 sequence (DNA): TGTGCCAGCAGTTCCCCGAGACTAGCGGGAGGGCGTACGCAGTATTTT. This chain joins TRBV27 and TRBJ2-3, with 14 bases identical to TRBD2. The CDR3 is made up of 16 amino acids. Losses at the gene ends were 4 bases for V and 8 bases for J; bases not matched to a gene: 8. The germline CDR1 and CDR2 sequences are MNHEY and SMNVEV (reference sequence).

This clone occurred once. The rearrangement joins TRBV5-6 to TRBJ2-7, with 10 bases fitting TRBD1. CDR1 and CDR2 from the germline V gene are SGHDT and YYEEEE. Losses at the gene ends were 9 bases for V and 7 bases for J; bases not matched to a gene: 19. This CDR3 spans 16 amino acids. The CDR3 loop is CANRLEPGTGVGEQYF. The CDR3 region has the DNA TGTGCCAACAGACTGGAACCCGGGACAGGGGTGGGGGAGCAGTACTTC.

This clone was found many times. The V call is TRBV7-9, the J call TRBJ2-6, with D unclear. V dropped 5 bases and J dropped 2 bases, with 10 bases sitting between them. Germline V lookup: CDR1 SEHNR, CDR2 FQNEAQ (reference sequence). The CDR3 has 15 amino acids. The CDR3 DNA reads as TGTGCCAGCAGCCCCGGCTCGGCTGGGGCCAACGTCCTGACTTTC. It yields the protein CASSPGSAGANVLTF.

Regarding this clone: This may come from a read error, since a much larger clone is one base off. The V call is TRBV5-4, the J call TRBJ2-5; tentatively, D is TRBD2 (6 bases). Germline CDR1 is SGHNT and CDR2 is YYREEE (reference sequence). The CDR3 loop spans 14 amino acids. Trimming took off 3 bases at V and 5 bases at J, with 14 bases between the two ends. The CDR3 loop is CASSSSTSKETQYF. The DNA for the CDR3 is TGTGCCAGCAGCTCCTCGACTAGTAAGGAGACCCAGTACTTC.

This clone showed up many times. CDR3 bases: TGCAGTGTTAAGGATTTGGAGAACACTGAAGCTTTCTTT. This codes for CSVKDLENTEAFF. The rearrangement joins TRBV20-1 to TRBJ1-1; no reliable D call. Germline-derived CDR1 and CDR2 are DFQATT and SNEGSKA (reference sequence). V lost 7 bases to trimming and J lost 1 base, with 13 bases between them. CDR3 length equals 13 residues.

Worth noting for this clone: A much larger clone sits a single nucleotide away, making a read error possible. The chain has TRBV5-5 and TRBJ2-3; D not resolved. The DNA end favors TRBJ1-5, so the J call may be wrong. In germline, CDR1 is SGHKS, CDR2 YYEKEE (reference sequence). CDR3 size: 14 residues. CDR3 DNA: TGTGCCAGCAGCTTGGAAGTGAGCACAGATACGCAGCATTTT. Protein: CASSLEVSTDTQHF.

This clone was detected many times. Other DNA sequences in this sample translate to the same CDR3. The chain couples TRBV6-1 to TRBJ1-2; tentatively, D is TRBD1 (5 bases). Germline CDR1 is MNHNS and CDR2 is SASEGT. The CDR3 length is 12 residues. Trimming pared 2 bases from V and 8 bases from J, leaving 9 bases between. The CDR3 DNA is TGTGCCAGCAGTGAACAGGGAATCGGCTACACCTTC. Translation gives CASSEQGIGYTF.

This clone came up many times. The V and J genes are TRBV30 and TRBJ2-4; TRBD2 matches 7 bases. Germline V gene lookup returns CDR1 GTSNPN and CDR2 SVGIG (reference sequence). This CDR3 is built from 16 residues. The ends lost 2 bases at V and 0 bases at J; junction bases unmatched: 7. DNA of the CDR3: TGTGCCTGGAGTAGGGAGGGCGGATTAGCCAAAAACATTCAGTACTTC. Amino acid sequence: CAWSREGGLAKNIQYF.

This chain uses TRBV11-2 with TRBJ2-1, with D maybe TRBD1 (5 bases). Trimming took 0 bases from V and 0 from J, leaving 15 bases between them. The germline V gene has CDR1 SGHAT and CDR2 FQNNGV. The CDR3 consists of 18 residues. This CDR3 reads CASSLDMMGHISYNEQFF. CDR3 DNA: TGTGCCAGCAGCTTAGATATGATGGGGCACATCTCCTACAATGAGCAGTTCTTC.

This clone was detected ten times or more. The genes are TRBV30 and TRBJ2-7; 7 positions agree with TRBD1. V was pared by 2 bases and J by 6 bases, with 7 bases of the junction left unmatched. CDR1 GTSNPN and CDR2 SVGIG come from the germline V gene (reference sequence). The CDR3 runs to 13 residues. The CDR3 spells CAWSRDRAGEQYF. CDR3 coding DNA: TGTGCCTGGAGTCGCGACAGGGCGGGCGAGCAGTACTTC.

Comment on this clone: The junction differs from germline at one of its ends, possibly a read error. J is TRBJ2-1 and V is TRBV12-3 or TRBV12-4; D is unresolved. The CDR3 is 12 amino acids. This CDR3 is CASSLVFNDQFF. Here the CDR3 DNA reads TGTGCCAGCAGCCTCGTGTTCAATGACCAGTTCTTC.

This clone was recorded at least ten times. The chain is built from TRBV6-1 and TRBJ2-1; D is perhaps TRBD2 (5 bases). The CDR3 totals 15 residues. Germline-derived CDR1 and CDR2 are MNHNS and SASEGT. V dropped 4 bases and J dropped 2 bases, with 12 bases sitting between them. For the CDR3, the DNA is TGTGCCAGCAGTGTCACATCCGGGGCCTACAATGAGCAGTTCTTC. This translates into CASSVTSGAYNEQFF.